Each of the 20 T cell receptor beta chains below was sequenced from the same sample in a study of cytomegalovirus exposure and HLA in healthy donors (dated by TCRdb to the late 2010s). Libraries came from the immunoSEQ multiplex PCR assay. The multiplex PCR relied on a mix of 60 forward primers for TCR Vbeta segments and 13 reverse primers for TCR Jbeta segments. Sourced from immuneACCESS, this table was stored by TCRdb with only in-frame sequences that have V and J called. A share of the clones is absent; for the studies checked, an unresolved V gene accounts for under half, and the remainder has no known explanation. The sample table records around 88,000 clones; around two thirds of these occur just once. About 1.8% of the sample lies in the top ten. Sequenced input: PBMCs. Receptors were obtained from a male donor in good health and CMV-seronegative.

The gene calls are TRBV5-4 and TRBJ1-5; D is possibly TRBD1 (5 bases). Between the trimmed V and J ends, which lost 2 bases and 7 bases, there was a span of 10 bases. The CDR3 is 13 amino acids. Germline CDR1 reads SGHNT; CDR2 reads YYREEE (reference sequence). This chain's CDR3 is CASSFSGNQPQHF. DNA for the CDR3: TGTGCCAGCAGCTTTTCAGGGAACCAGCCCCAGCATTTT.

This clone appeared a single time. V and J are TRBV6-1 and TRBJ2-7; D may be TRBD1 (5 bases). This CDR3 is built from 15 residues. V lost 1 base, J lost 5 bases, and 15 bases lay in between. CDR1 and CDR2 (germline): MNHNS, SASEGT. In DNA form, the CDR3 reads TGTGCCAGCAGTGAAGTCCTTAGGGGCAAACACGAGCAGTACTTC. This encodes CASSEVLRGKHEQYF.

The gene calls are TRBV30 and TRBJ1-5, with 10 positions matching TRBD1. Germline V CDR1 and CDR2: GTSNPN, SVGIG (reference sequence). The CDR3 loop spans 17 amino acids. V shed 3 bases, J shed 0 bases, and the junction held 8 bases outside the gene matches. Here the CDR3 reads CAWSRRTGGISNQPQHF. DNA of the CDR3: TGTGCCTGGAGCAGACGGACAGGGGGAATTAGCAATCAGCCCCAGCATTTT.

This clone occurred once. The CDR3 loop reads CASSTGQGADTQYF. The CDR3 nucleotides are TGTGCCAGCAGCACCGGACAGGGCGCAGATACGCAGTATTTT. The rearrangement joins TRBV11-3 to TRBJ2-3, with 8 bases that match TRBD1. The length of the CDR3 is 14 residues. Germline V gives CDR1 SGHNT, CDR2 YENEEA. Trimming took 5 bases from V and 4 from J; bases not matched to a gene: 5.

This clone occurred once. This chain connects TRBV28 to TRBJ1-1; 7 positions agree with TRBD1. Germline loops: CDR1 MDHEN, CDR2 SYDVKM. The CDR3 consists of 15 residues. With V trimmed by 3 bases and J by 0 bases, 4 bases remained unmatched. CDR3 sequence: CASSFLDRMNTEAFF. The CDR3 bases are TGTGCCAGCAGTTTCCTGGACAGGATGAACACTGAAGCTTTCTTT. Full variable domain (remainder filled in from reference TRBV28 and TRBJ1-1): DVKVTQSSRYLVKRTGEKVFLECVQDMDHENMFWYRQDPGLGLRLIYFSYDVKMKEKGDIPEGYSVSREKKERFSLILESASTNQTSMYLCASSFLDRMNTEAFFGQGTRLTVV.

This clone was detected only a few times. The junction departs from germline at one end; a sequencing error may be responsible. The sample carries other DNA sequences with the same CDR3. V is TRBV2 and J is TRBJ1-1; TRBD1 is a possible D gene (6 bases). Looked up from germline, CDR1 is SNHLY and CDR2 is FYNNEI. The CDR3 runs 14 residues. The CDR3 loop reads CASSEARGAAVPCF. In DNA form, the CDR3 reads TGTGCCAGCAGTGAAGCGCGGGGGGCGGCAGTACCTTGTTTT.

The chain joins TRBV19 to TRBJ1-5; 9 nucleotides match TRBD1. Germline V gene lookup returns CDR1 LNHDA and CDR2 SQIVND (reference sequence). Trimming took 4 bases from V and 2 from J; bases not matched to a gene: 12. The CDR3 covers 18 residues. CDR3 in amino acids: CASSTGQGRMLGNQPQHF. The CDR3 DNA follows: TGTGCCAGTAGTACCGGACAGGGGAGGATGTTGGGCAATCAGCCCCAGCATTTT.

The chain uses TRBV7-3 and TRBJ2-4; 12 positions agree with TRBD1. The CDR3 is 14 amino acids. The V and J ends lost 5 bases and 10 bases, in that order; junction bases with no gene match: 6. Germline V CDR1 and CDR2: SGHTA, FQGTGA. In DNA, the CDR3 is TGTGCCAGCAGCCCCGCGGGACAGGGGGCGATTCAGTACTTC. It encodes CASSPAGQGAIQYF.

The CDR3, as DNA: TGTGCCAGCACCCCCCGGGGGGTCGGACAGCTGAACACTGAAGCTTTCTTT. The encoded protein is CASTPRGVGQLNTEAFF. This sequence joins TRBV7-8 and TRBJ1-1; D perhaps matches TRBD1 (6 bases). Trimming pared 7 bases from V and 0 bases from J, leaving 21 bases between. This CDR3 has 17 residues. The germline CDR1 and CDR2 sequences are SGHVS and FQNEAQ.

The rearrangement uses TRBV19 and TRBJ2-7; 14 bases line up with TRBD2. The CDR3 runs 16 residues. V shed 5 bases, J shed 2 bases, and the junction held 5 bases outside the gene matches. Germline loops: CDR1 LNHDA, CDR2 SQIVND (reference sequence). The CDR3 region has the DNA TGTGCCAGTAGTGCCGGGACTAGCGGGAGCCCCTACGAGCAGTACTTC. Protein product: CASSAGTSGSPYEQYF. The entire variable domain, with the rest obtained from reference TRBV19 and TRBJ2-7, is as follows: DGGITQSPKYLFRKEGQNVTLSCEQNLNHDAMYWYRQDPGQGLRLIYYSQIVNDFQKGDIAEGYSVSREKKESFPLTVTSAQKNPTAFYLCASSAGTSGSPYEQYFGPGTRLTVT.

Here the CDR3 DNA reads TGTGCCAGCAGTGCAACAGGGTTGAACACTGAAGCTTTCTTT. This encodes CASSATGLNTEAFF. The V call is TRBV27, the J call TRBJ1-1, with D possibly being TRBD1 (6 bases). The CDR3 runs 14 residues. Germline V gene data show CDR1 as MNHEY and CDR2 as SMNVEV (reference sequence). V lost 5 bases to trimming and J lost 0 bases, with 10 bases between them.

The chain has TRBV5-1 and TRBJ1-1; 8 nucleotides agree with TRBD1. Trimming removed 3 bases from V and 6 bases from J; junction bases left unmatched: 10. The length of the CDR3 is 15 residues. CDR1 and CDR2 from the germline V gene are SGHRS and YFSETQ. DNA of the CDR3: TGCGCCAGCAGCTCCGGGGACAGGTTAACTTCTGAAGCTTTCTTT. Translated, it gives CASSSGDRLTSEAFF.

The chain carries TRBV5-6 and TRBJ2-1; perhaps TRBD2 as D (5 bases). The germline V gene encodes CDR1 SGHDT and CDR2 YYEEEE. Trimming stripped 4 bases from V and 10 bases from J, with 18 bases between. The CDR3 has 14 amino acids. Written as DNA, the CDR3 is TGTGCCAGCAGCATGGACGTAGCGCTTGAGGAGCAGTTCTTC. It is translated as CASSMDVALEEQFF. Combining the CDR3 with reference TRBV5-6 and TRBJ2-1 gives the whole variable domain DAGVTQSPTHLIKTRGQQVTLRCSPKSGHDTVSWYQQALGQGPQFIFQYYEEEERQRGNFPDRFSGHQFPNYSSELNVNALLLGDSALYLCASSMDVALEEQFFGPGTRLTVL.

Only one count was recorded for this clone. The chain combines TRBV5-1 with TRBJ2-1; D may be TRBD1 (6 bases). V was shortened by 5 bases and J by 7 bases, with 19 bases between the two germline ends. Germline lookup yields CDR1 SGHRS and CDR2 YFSETQ. The CDR3 sequence is 15 residues long. The CDR3 region is CASRPSGQSLNEQFF. As DNA, the CDR3 is TGCGCCAGCAGACCGTCCGGACAGAGCTTAAATGAGCAGTTCTTC.

This clone was detected once. V gene TRBV25-1 combines with J gene TRBJ1-3, with D unresolved. CDR1 and CDR2 (germline): MGHDK, SYGVNS. Trimming left V 0 bases short and J 0 bases short, with 9 bases between. This CDR3 has 16 amino acids. The DNA of the CDR3 is TGTGCCAGCAGTGAATACATGAGCCCCTCTGGAAACACCATATATTTT. Its translation: CASSEYMSPSGNTIYF. The full variable domain, in which reference TRBV25-1 and TRBJ1-3 provide the parts outside the CDR3, is EADIYQTPRYLVIGTGKKITLECSQTMGHDKMYWYQQDPGMELHLIHYSYGVNSTEKGDLSSESTVSRIRTEHFPLTLESARPSHTSQYLCASSEYMSPSGNTIYFGEGSWLTVV.

The chain is built from TRBV27 and TRBJ1-2; 9 nucleotides match TRBD1. The CDR3 runs to 16 residues. Losses at the gene ends were 6 bases for V and 7 bases for J; bases not matched to a gene: 15. CDR1 and CDR2 (germline): MNHEY, SMNVEV (reference sequence). This CDR3 is CASSPTDRGPPSGYTF. The CDR3 bases are TGTGCCAGCAGCCCTACGGACAGGGGCCCTCCTAGTGGCTACACCTTC.

The chain employs TRBV6-1 and TRBJ2-6, with unresolved D. This CDR3 comprises 16 residues. CDR1 MNHNS and CDR2 SASEGT come from the germline V gene. V lost 2 bases, J lost 2 bases, and 10 bases lay in between. The CDR3 region is CASSELPVTGANVLTF. As DNA, the CDR3 is TGTGCCAGCAGTGAACTTCCAGTCACTGGGGCCAACGTCCTGACTTTC.

The CDR3 DNA follows: TGTGCCAGCAGCCCGATACAGGGGAATGAGCAGTTCTTC. Its protein is CASSPIQGNEQFF. The chain couples TRBV11-1 to TRBJ2-1; 7 positions agree with TRBD1. Germline lookup yields CDR1 SGHAT and CDR2 FQDESV (reference sequence). V lost 5 bases to trimming and J lost 7 bases; unmatched junction nucleotides: 5. This CDR3 is built from 13 residues.

The gene calls are TRBV30 and TRBJ1-2; D is perhaps TRBD1 (6 bases). CDR3 length: 14 residues. Germline V gene lookup returns CDR1 GTSNPN and CDR2 SVGIG (reference sequence). V dropped 5 bases and J dropped 6 bases, with 19 bases sitting between them. The CDR3 sequence is CAWGLGRGNDGYTF. The CDR3 DNA reads as TGTGCCTGGGGACTAGGCAGGGGAAATGATGGCTACACCTTC. The full variable domain, its missing parts supplied by reference TRBV30 and TRBJ1-2, is SQTIHQWPATLVQPVGSPLSLECTVEGTSNPNLYWYRQAAGRGLQLLFYSVGIGQISSEVPQNLSASRPQDRQFILSSKKLLLSDSGFYLCAWGLGRGNDGYTFGSGTRLTVV.

This rearrangement joins TRBV27 to TRBJ1-1; D unresolved. The CDR3 consists of 14 residues. V lost 3 bases, J lost 3 bases, and 11 bases lay in between. Per germline, CDR1 MNHEY and CDR2 SMNVEV (reference sequence). CDR3 bases: TGTGCCAGCAGTTTCCGTCGACGGGACACTGAAGCTTTCTTT. Translation: CASSFRRRDTEAFF.